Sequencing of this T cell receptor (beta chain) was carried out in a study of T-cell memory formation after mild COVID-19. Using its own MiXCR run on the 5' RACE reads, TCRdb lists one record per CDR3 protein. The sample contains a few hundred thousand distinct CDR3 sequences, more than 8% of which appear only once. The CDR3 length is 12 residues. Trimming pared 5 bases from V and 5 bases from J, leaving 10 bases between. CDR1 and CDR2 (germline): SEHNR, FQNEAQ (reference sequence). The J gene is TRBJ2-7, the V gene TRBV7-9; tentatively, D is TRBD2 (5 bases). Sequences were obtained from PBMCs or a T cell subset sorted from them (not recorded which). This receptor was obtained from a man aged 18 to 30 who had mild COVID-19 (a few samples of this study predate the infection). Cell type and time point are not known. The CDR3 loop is CASSRTSHEQYF. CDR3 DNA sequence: TGTGCCAGCAGCCGCACTAGTCACGAGCAGTACTTC.